This T cell receptor (beta chain) originates from a study of T cells after yellow fever vaccination. Findings and caveats of the study: Some clonotypes were seen in both the CD4 and the CD8 compartments. These made up a small share and likely arose from convergent recombination.

A note on this clonotype: The antigen is not known.

Germline V gene data show CDR1 as LNHNV and CDR2 as YYDKDF (reference sequence). Trimming stripped 5 bases from V and 0 bases from J, with 5 bases between. This CDR3 has 13 residues. A single record per CDR3 protein comes from TCRdb applying MiXCR to the 5' RACE reads. The repertoire has 150,000 to 200,000 distinct CDR3 sequences, about a tenth of them found once; the top ten carry roughly a third. The material was CD8+ T cells sorted from PBMCs, obtained 45 days after the yellow fever booster vaccination. This receptor was identified in a man aged 18-30 years who received the YFV17D yellow fever vaccine. The V call is TRBV15, the J call TRBJ1-3, with D unclear. The CDR3, as DNA: TGTGCCACCAGCTCCCACTCTGGAAACACCATATATTTT. Protein product: CATSSHSGNTIYF. Supplemented by reference TRBV15 and TRBJ1-3, the full variable domain reads DAMVIQNPRYQVTQFGKPVTLSCSQTLNHNVMYWYQQKSSQAPKLLFHYYDKDFNNEADTPDNFQSRRPNTSFCFLDIRSPGLGDTAMYLCATSSHSGNTIYFGEGSWLTVV.